This passage covers 10 T cell receptor beta chains from one sample sequenced in a study of neurological immune-mediated disorders. TCRdb independently ran MiXCR on the 5' RACE reads; one entry per CDR3 protein. The table lists fewer than 60,000 distinct CDR3 sequences, 10% of them singletons, with about 5.7% in the top ten. The sample taken for sequencing was PBMCs. These receptors were collected from a man between 65 and 85 years old with HTLV-1-associated myelopathy (HAM/TSP).

V and J are TRBV28 and TRBJ2-7, with no clear D. The germline V gene encodes CDR1 MDHEN and CDR2 SYDVKM. This CDR3 has 14 amino acids. V lost 4 bases and J lost 0, with 10 bases in between. CDR3 protein: CASSSPGTSYEQYF. The CDR3 DNA is TGTGCCAGCAGTTCCCCCGGAACCTCCTACGAGCAGTACTTC.

This clonotype was recorded at least ten times. The chain links TRBV20-1 to TRBJ1-1, with D maybe TRBD1 (5 bases). The CDR3 covers 13 residues. Between the trimmed V and J ends, which lost 7 bases and 1 base, there was a span of 13 bases. Germline CDR1 is DFQATT and CDR2 is SNEGSKA (reference sequence). As DNA, the CDR3 is TGCAGTGTCAGAGGGGTAGGGAACACTGAAGCTTTCTTT. It yields the protein CSVRGVGNTEAFF.

This clonotype was seen many times. V and J are TRBV28 and TRBJ1-5; D gene ambiguous. The V gene lost 2 bases and the J gene lost 3 bases, with 11 bases spanning the gap. Looked up from germline, CDR1 is MDHEN and CDR2 is SYDVKM. The CDR3 runs to 15 residues. The CDR3 DNA reads as TGTGCCAGCAGTTTACCCCACAGTTACAATCAGCCCCAGCATTTT. Translation gives CASSLPHSYNQPQHF.

This clonotype was counted ten times or more. The chain uses TRBV20-1 and TRBJ1-4, with D perhaps TRBD1 (6 bases). Looked up from germline, CDR1 is DFQATT and CDR2 is SNEGSKA (reference sequence). The CDR3 spans 13 residues. V lost 4 bases and J 7 bases, leaving 13 bases between the germline ends. DNA of the CDR3: TGCAGTGCTAAGAAAGGGGGGAGTGAAAAACTGTTTTTT. It codes for CSAKKGGSEKLFF.

In this sample, this clonotype turned up many times. The rearrangement uses TRBV7-8 and TRBJ2-7, with D uncertain. Germline-derived CDR1 and CDR2 are SGHVS and FQNEAQ. The CDR3 is 14 amino acids. V lost 0 bases, J lost 0 bases, and 6 bases lay in between. Written as DNA, the CDR3 is TGTGCCAGCAGCTTAGCTAAACGCTCCTACGAGCAGTACTTC. Translating it yields CASSLAKRSYEQYF.

This clonotype was counted ten times or more. V and J are TRBV9 and TRBJ2-5; perhaps TRBD1 as D (5 bases). Germline assignment: CDR1 SGDLS and CDR2 YYNGEE. The CDR3 runs to 14 residues. V shed 3 bases and J shed 3 bases, with 12 bases lying between them. CDR3 protein: CASSASVGEETQYF. The CDR3 DNA sequence: TGTGCCAGCAGCGCCTCGGTAGGGGAAGAGACCCAGTACTTC. Full variable domain (missing parts from reference TRBV9 and TRBJ2-5): DSGVTQTPKHLITATGQRVTLRCSPRSGDLSVYWYQQSLDQGLQFLIQYYNGEERAKGNILERFSAQQFPDLHSELNLSSLELGDSALYFCASSASVGEETQYFGPGTRLLVL.

This clonotype was recorded at least ten times. The chain couples TRBV20-1 to TRBJ2-7; 10 positions agree with TRBD2. The germline CDR1 and CDR2 sequences are DFQATT and SNEGSKA (reference sequence). This CDR3 region has 14 residues. Trimming took 1 base from V and 6 from J; bases not matched to a gene: 6. The CDR3 sequence is CSARGTSGASEQYF. As DNA, the CDR3 is TGCAGTGCTAGAGGGACTAGCGGAGCCTCCGAGCAGTACTTC.

The sample holds many counts of this clonotype. CDR3 sequence reads: CASSLGAHEQFF. CDR3 nucleotide sequence: TGTGCCAGCAGCTTAGGCGCCCATGAGCAGTTCTTC. The chain has TRBV7-3 and TRBJ2-1; no definite D call. Trimming pared 2 bases from V and 8 bases from J, leaving 7 bases between. The CDR3 has 12 amino acids. The germline V gene encodes CDR1 SGHTA and CDR2 FQGTGA.

This clonotype was observed many times. The chain recombines TRBV4-3 with TRBJ1-1, with D possibly being TRBD1 (5 bases). Trimming shortened V by 0 bases and J by 8 bases, and 19 bases separated the two germline ends. The CDR3 sequence is 16 residues long. Germline V CDR1 and CDR2: LGHNA, YSLEER. CDR3 bases: TGCGCCAGCAGCCAAGAAGGGCCGATTAAGGGACCAGAAGCTTTCTTT. Translating it yields CASSQEGPIKGPEAFF.

Within the sample, this clonotype is large (0.1 to 1%). J is TRBJ2-1 and V is TRBV20-1; TRBD2 matches 9 bases. Per the germline V gene, CDR1 is DFQATT and CDR2 is SNEGSKA (reference sequence). CDR3 length equals 14 residues. Trimming removed 1 base from V and 7 bases from J; junction bases left unmatched: 5. The CDR3 DNA follows: TGCAGTGCTAGAGGCCCTAGCGGGAAGAATGAGCAGTTCTTC. Its translation is CSARGPSGKNEQFF.